The 29 T cell receptor beta chains below come from one sample, sequenced in a study of regulatory T cells in long-lasting Graves disease. Arm-PCR of CDR3 regions and iRepertoire HTBI primers were used to build TCR beta libraries. TCRdb itself ran the multiplex PCR reads through MiXCR, one entry per CDR3 protein. The data contain some 460,000 distinct CDR3 sequences, about a sixth of them singletons. Noted time point: newly diagnosed GD, antithyroid drugs for less than 3 months. After RNA was extracted from PBMCs, the TCR library was made from it. These data are also associated with another study on T cells in Graves' hyperthyroidism and ophthalmopathy.

Sequenced here: peripheral blood mononuclear cells (PBMCs), sampled at new diagnosis, from a patient treated with antithyroid drugs. These receptors all stem from a man aged 40-49 years with Graves disease.

This clonotype occurred many times. CDR3 sequence: CSARLAGQRGTNNEQFF. The DNA of the CDR3 is TGCAGTGCTAGATTGGCAGGACAGCGGGGGACAAACAATGAGCAGTTCTTC. The chain recombines TRBV20-1 with TRBJ2-1; 8 bases agree with TRBD2. CDR3 length equals 17 residues. Per the germline V gene, CDR1 is DFQATT and CDR2 is SNEGSKA (reference sequence). Trimming removed 2 bases from V and 5 bases from J; junction bases left unmatched: 14.

The chain uses TRBV5-1 and TRBJ1-6, with D uncertain. The CDR3 spans 15 residues. Germline values: CDR1 SGHRS, CDR2 YFSETQ. The ends were cut back, 0 bases at V and 10 bases at J, with 14 bases in the middle. CDR3 nucleotide sequence: TGCGCCAGCAGCTTGGGTGGGCAATCTGGATCACCCCTCCACTTT. Its protein product is CASSLGGQSGSPLHF.

This clonotype was counted ten times or more. The chain joins TRBV7-8 to TRBJ2-7; 9 bases map to TRBD2. CDR1 and CDR2 (germline): SGHVS, FQNEAQ. The CDR3 spans 15 residues. Trimming at V came to 6 bases and at J to 2 bases, leaving 8 bases not matched to a gene. The DNA of the CDR3 is TGTGCCAGCAGAAAGGAAGCTAGCGGGGCCTACGAGCAGTACTTC. Its protein product is CASRKEASGAYEQYF.

V gene TRBV20-1 combines with J gene TRBJ1-1; perhaps TRBD1 as D (5 bases). The CDR3 runs 12 residues. The V gene's germline CDR1 is DFQATT and CDR2 SNEGSKA (reference sequence). Trimming left V 3 bases short and J 4 bases short, with 9 bases between. Here the CDR3 reads CSASAGATEAFF. The CDR3 DNA sequence: TGCAGTGCTAGTGCCGGGGCCACTGAAGCTTTCTTT.

This clonotype appeared many times. The chain has TRBV30 and TRBJ2-7, with 13 nucleotides matching TRBD2. CDR1 and CDR2 from the germline V gene are GTSNPN and SVGIG (reference sequence). The CDR3 sequence is 15 residues long. J was trimmed by 5 bases and V by 6 bases; bases with no gene match: 10. CDR3 amino acids: CACLNPGTSGNEQYF. The DNA of the CDR3 is TGTGCCTGCCTTAATCCCGGGACTAGCGGGAACGAGCAGTACTTC. Combining the CDR3 with reference TRBV30 and TRBJ2-7 gives the whole variable domain SQTIHQWPATLVQPVGSPLSLECTVEGTSNPNLYWYRQAAGRGLQLLFYSVGIGQISSEVPQNLSASRPQDRQFILSSKKLLLSDSGFYLCACLNPGTSGNEQYFGPGTRLTVT.

This clonotype was seen many times. The chain couples TRBV15 to TRBJ2-5; no clear D gene. Per germline, CDR1 LNHNV and CDR2 YYDKDF (reference sequence). V lost 3 bases to trimming and J lost 1 base, with 12 bases between them. The CDR3 loop spans 15 amino acids. CDR3: CATSRAGPGQETQYF. In nucleotides, the CDR3 is TGTGCCACCAGCAGGGCTGGCCCAGGCCAAGAGACCCAGTACTTC. Combining the CDR3 with reference TRBV15 and TRBJ2-5 gives the whole variable domain DAMVIQNPRYQVTQFGKPVTLSCSQTLNHNVMYWYQQKSSQAPKLLFHYYDKDFNNEADTPDNFQSRRPNTSFCFLDIRSPGLGDTAMYLCATSRAGPGQETQYFGPGTRLLVL.

This clonotype was detected only a few times. V usage is TRBV5-1 and J usage is TRBJ2-3, with 7 bases that match TRBD2. The CDR3 is made up of 15 amino acids. In germline, CDR1 is SGHRS, CDR2 YFSETQ. V lost 3 bases, J lost 3 bases, and 7 bases stayed unmatched. CDR3 bases: TGCGCCAGCAGCTGGGGACTATCCTCTACAGATACGCAGTATTTT. Translating it yields CASSWGLSSTDTQYF. The complete variable domain, with remaining parts taken from reference TRBV5-1 and TRBJ2-3, reads KAGVTQTPRYLIKTRGQQVTLSCSPISGHRSVSWYQQTPGQGLQFLFEYFSETQRNKGNFPGRFSGRQFSNSRSEMNVSTLELGDSALYLCASSWGLSSTDTQYFGPGTRLTVL.

This clonotype was seen ten or more times. The chain joins TRBV7-2 to TRBJ2-7; tentative D call: TRBD1 (6 bases). Deletions cut 2 bases from V and 2 bases from J, with 16 bases between. Germline values: CDR1 SGHTA, CDR2 FQGNSA. The CDR3 spans 16 residues. The CDR3 loop reads CASSLTAGERTYEQYF. The CDR3 coding sequence is TGTGCCAGCAGCTTAACGGCAGGGGAAAGGACCTACGAGCAGTACTTC.

The chain joins TRBV19 to TRBJ2-3; 11 positions agree with TRBD2. J was trimmed by 1 base and V by 7 bases; bases with no gene match: 4. This CDR3 spans 15 amino acids. CDR1 is LNHDA and CDR2 is SQIVND in the germline V gene (reference sequence). CDR3 bases: TGTGCCAGTAATCCGACTAGCGGGGGCACAGATACGCAGTATTTT. It encodes CASNPTSGGTDTQYF.

Many counts were recorded for this clonotype. This chain connects TRBV18 to TRBJ1-2, with D maybe TRBD1 (5 bases). Germline-derived CDR1 and CDR2 are KGHSH and LQKENI. This CDR3 is 13 amino acids long. The V and J ends lost 3 bases and 10 bases respectively, with 15 bases between them. CDR3 nucleotides: TGTGCCAGCTCACCCCAGGGACCGCTGGACTACACCTTC. This sequence encodes CASSPQGPLDYTF.

This clonotype showed up many times. The chain recombines TRBV7-9 with TRBJ2-5; maybe TRBD2 (6 bases). Germline V CDR1 and CDR2: SEHNR, FQNEAQ (reference sequence). Between the trimmed V and J ends, which lost 1 base and 3 bases, there was a span of 18 bases. The CDR3 consists of 17 residues. The CDR3 loop is CASSLGVRRVREETQYF. Here the CDR3 DNA reads TGTGCCAGCAGCTTAGGGGTGCGGAGGGTAAGGGAAGAGACCCAGTACTTC.

This clonotype was observed at least ten times. The chain recombines TRBV14 with TRBJ2-5, with TRBD2 identical over 10 bases. Germline loops: CDR1 SGHDN, CDR2 FVKESK. Losses at the gene ends were 2 bases for V and 4 bases for J; bases not matched to a gene: 7. The CDR3 contains 16 residues. In DNA form, the CDR3 reads TGTGCCAGCAGCCAACTGGAGCGGGAGGGCGTAGAGACCCAGTACTTC. Its translation is CASSQLEREGVETQYF.

This clonotype was seen at least ten times. V gene TRBV30 combines with J gene TRBJ1-6, with D possibly matching TRBD1 (5 bases). CDR3 size: 13 residues. With 3 bases removed from V and 10 bases from J, the gap between germline ends came to 13 bases. Germline CDR1 is GTSNPN and CDR2 is SVGIG (reference sequence). This chain's CDR3 is CAWRRGEQSPLHF. CDR3 DNA: TGTGCCTGGAGACGAGGGGAGCAATCACCCCTCCACTTT.

This clonotype occurred many times. The V call is TRBV7-3, the J call TRBJ2-3, with TRBD2 matching 15 bases. CDR3 length: 14 residues. Germline V lookup: CDR1 SGHTA, CDR2 FQGTGA. V was pared by 5 bases and J by 9 bases, with 3 bases of the junction left unmatched. In nucleotides, the CDR3 is TGTGCCAGCAGCCCGGGACTAGCGGGAGGAACGCAGTATTTT. Translating gives CASSPGLAGGTQYF.

This clonotype was detected only once. It may be a read error: a sequence one base away is much more abundant. For the CDR3, the DNA is TGCAGTGCTACCATACTAGCGGGAGGCGGCAATGAGCAGTACTTC. Protein product: CSATILAGGGNEQYF. V usage is TRBV20-1 and J usage is TRBJ2-5; 12 bases line up with TRBD2. With 4 bases clipped from V and 11 bases from J, the junction kept 14 bases outside the gene matches. Germline CDR1 is DFQATT and CDR2 is SNEGSKA (reference sequence). The CDR3 is 15 residues long.

This clonotype occurred many times. The chain uses TRBV7-9 and TRBJ2-7; 9 bases fit TRBD1. V lost 5 bases to trimming and J lost 6 bases; unmatched junction nucleotides: 8. Germline V gives CDR1 SEHNR, CDR2 FQNEAQ (reference sequence). The CDR3 has 14 amino acids. CDR3 amino acids: CASSPGQGSVEQYF. The CDR3 DNA follows: TGTGCCAGCAGCCCGGGACAGGGTTCGGTCGAGCAGTACTTC.

The rearrangement joins TRBV6-2 or TRBV6-3 to TRBJ2-1; 12 nucleotides align to TRBD2. The CDR3 totals 16 residues. CDR1 and CDR2 (germline): MNHEY, SVGEGT. V dropped 7 bases and J dropped 8; count of bases not matched to a gene: 12. The chain's CDR3 is CASTPATSGSIDEQFF. DNA for the CDR3: TGTGCCAGCACTCCAGCGACTAGCGGGAGTATCGATGAGCAGTTCTTC.

This clonotype was detected ten times or more. V is TRBV10-3 and J is TRBJ2-7; 7 nucleotides align to TRBD1. This CDR3 spans 13 amino acids. Germline CDR1 reads ENHRY; CDR2 reads SYGVKD. V was pared by 3 bases and J by 6 bases, with 5 bases of the junction left unmatched. The CDR3 DNA follows: TGTGCCATCAGTGACCTGACAGGGAGCGAGCAGTACTTC. It codes for CAISDLTGSEQYF.

At least ten counts were recorded for this clonotype. The chain employs TRBV7-8 and TRBJ2-2; maybe TRBD2 (6 bases). Between the trimmed V and J ends, which lost 7 bases and 1 base, there was a span of 16 bases. The CDR3 length is 16 residues. Germline CDR1 reads SGHVS; CDR2 reads FQNEAQ. CDR3 DNA: TGTGCCAGCACTTTAGGGCGGGGCCTGAACACCGGGGAGCTGTTTTTT. Translated: CASTLGRGLNTGELFF.

CDR3 amino acids: CASKQRLAEYNEQFF. The CDR3 bases are TGTGCCAGCAAACAACGACTAGCGGAATACAATGAGCAGTTCTTC. This rearrangement joins TRBV2 to TRBJ2-1, with 9 positions matching TRBD2. The length of the CDR3 is 15 residues. Germline V gene data show CDR1 as SNHLY and CDR2 as FYNNEI. The V gene end was trimmed by 7 bases and the J gene end by 4 bases; junction bases not matched to a gene: 8.

This clonotype was seen many times. CDR3 DNA: TGTGCCAGCAGAGAGACAGGGCGTAATGAAAAACTGTTTTTT. This encodes CASRETGRNEKLFF. The genes are TRBV2 and TRBJ1-4, with TRBD1 identical over 7 bases. Germline CDR1 is SNHLY and CDR2 is FYNNEI. Trimming at V came to 6 bases and at J to 4 bases, leaving 5 bases not matched to a gene. CDR3 size: 14 residues.

This clonotype was seen more than once but under ten times. V and J are TRBV9 and TRBJ2-1; the match to TRBD2 covers 10 bases. Germline-derived CDR1 and CDR2 are SGDLS and YYNGEE. This CDR3 comprises 14 residues. The V gene end was trimmed by 0 bases and the J gene end by 9 bases; junction bases not matched to a gene: 3. This chain's CDR3 is CASSVGKREGEQFF. The CDR3 coding sequence is TGTGCCAGCAGCGTAGGGAAGCGGGAGGGTGAGCAGTTCTTC.

This clonotype came up a few times. The rearrangement uses TRBV20-1 and TRBJ2-2, with D perhaps TRBD1 (5 bases). The CDR3 runs 13 residues. Trimming shortened V by 5 bases and J by 7 bases, and 14 bases separated the two germline ends. Per the germline V gene, CDR1 is DFQATT and CDR2 is SNEGSKA (reference sequence). The CDR3 spells CSASIGAVGELFF. In DNA form, the CDR3 reads TGCAGTGCTTCGATAGGGGCTGTCGGGGAGCTGTTTTTT.

In its sample, this clonotype was seen many times. The chain employs TRBV7-2 and TRBJ1-2, with a tentative D call TRBD1 (5 bases). CDR3 length: 16 residues. V lost 4 bases, J lost 4 bases, and 19 bases lay in between. CDR1 and CDR2 (germline): SGHTA, FQGNSA. The CDR3: CASSWGHRRELYGYTF. CDR3 in DNA: TGTGCCAGCAGCTGGGGCCACAGAAGGGAACTCTATGGCTACACCTTC. The complete variable domain, with remaining parts taken from reference TRBV7-2 and TRBJ1-2, reads GAGVSQSPSNKVTEKGKDVELRCDPISGHTALYWYRQSLGQGLEFLIYFQGNSAPDKSGLPSDRFSAERTGGSVSTLTIQRTQQEDSAVYLCASSWGHRRELYGYTFGSGTRLTVV.

The sample holds many counts of this clonotype. V is TRBV28 and J is TRBJ1-1; TRBD1 is a possible D gene (5 bases). CDR3 size: 15 residues. V lost 2 bases to trimming and J lost 0 bases, with 10 bases between them. The germline V gene has CDR1 MDHEN and CDR2 SYDVKM. CDR3 sequence (DNA): TGTGCCAGCAGTTTAAGGCGGGGCATGAACACTGAAGCTTTCTTT. Protein: CASSLRRGMNTEAFF.

This clonotype occurred a few times. The chain is built from TRBV19 and TRBJ2-1; D unresolved. The CDR3 is 12 amino acids. Trimming pared 3 bases from V and 7 bases from J, leaving 7 bases between. CDR1 and CDR2 from the germline V gene are LNHDA and SQIVND (reference sequence). The CDR3 spells CASSIRANEQFF. As DNA, the CDR3 is TGTGCCAGTAGTATCCGGGCGAATGAGCAGTTCTTC.

This clonotype was counted many times. The chain links TRBV7-2 to TRBJ1-1; D may be TRBD1 (5 bases). This CDR3 comprises 14 residues. Germline-derived CDR1 and CDR2 are SGHTA and FQGNSA. CDR3 coding DNA: TGTGCTCAGCAGCTTGGGGGGGGGAACACTGAAGCTTTCTTT. Translated, it gives CAQQLGGGNTEAFF. Complete variable domain (other parts from reference TRBV7-2 and TRBJ1-1): GAGVSQSPSNKVTEKGKDVELRCDPISGHTALYWYRQSLGQGLEFLIYFQGNSAPDKSGLPSDRFSAERTGGSVSTLTIQRTQQEDSAVYLCAQQLGGGNTEAFFGQGTRLTVV.

This clonotype was observed at least ten times. CDR3 bases: TGTGCCAGTGCGGGGGGGTTTGTGAACACTGAAGCTTTCTTT. It specifies CASAGGFVNTEAFF. The genes are TRBV7-9 and TRBJ1-1; TRBD1 might be the D (5 bases). Germline CDR1 reads SEHNR; CDR2 reads FQNEAQ (reference sequence). This CDR3 is built from 14 residues. Trimming shortened V by 9 bases and J by 0 bases, and 14 bases separated the two germline ends.

The rearrangement joins TRBV2 to TRBJ2-7, with D possibly being TRBD2 (6 bases). CDR1 and CDR2 (germline): SNHLY, FYNNEI. The CDR3 contains 13 residues. V was pared by 6 bases and J by 2 bases, with 11 bases between. CDR3 residues: CASSCGGTYEQYF. For the CDR3, the DNA is TGTGCCAGCAGCTGTGGCGGGACCTACGAGCAGTACTTC.